Sequencing of this T cell receptor beta chain was carried out in a study of T cells in Graves' hyperthyroidism and ophthalmopathy. Amplification of TCR beta CDR3 regions used RNA as the template. Researchers ran a first-round RT-PCR on the TCR CDR3 using the HTBI primer set. TCRdb re-called the multiplex PCR reads with MiXCR, one entry per CDR3 protein. The data hold around 540,000 distinct CDR3 sequences, with roughly 50% observed a single time. Stability of Graves' hyperthyroidism was defined as absent ophthalmopathy progression within 18 months. Uncontrolled infections, other autoimmune diseases, pregnancy or lactation led to exclusion of patients. Overall study results and limits: Blood also showed most of the thyroid clonotypes that were expanded above 0.001.

CDR1 is SEHNR and CDR2 is FQNEAQ in the germline V gene (reference sequence). Trimming stripped 3 bases from V and 4 bases from J, with 15 bases between. The CDR3 has 15 amino acids. In this sample, this clonotype turned up a few times. Antigen: not known. The receptor was isolated from a woman aged 18 to 35 with Graves' hyperthyroidism. The sequencing input was peripheral blood or thyroid tissue (not recorded which). The chain carries TRBV7-9 and TRBJ2-5; the D gene could be TRBD1 or TRBD2 (6 bases each). CDR3 nucleotide sequence: TGTGCCAGCAGCTTGGAGGGGGGAGCTTCAGAGACCCAGTACTTC. This translates into CASSLEGGASETQYF.